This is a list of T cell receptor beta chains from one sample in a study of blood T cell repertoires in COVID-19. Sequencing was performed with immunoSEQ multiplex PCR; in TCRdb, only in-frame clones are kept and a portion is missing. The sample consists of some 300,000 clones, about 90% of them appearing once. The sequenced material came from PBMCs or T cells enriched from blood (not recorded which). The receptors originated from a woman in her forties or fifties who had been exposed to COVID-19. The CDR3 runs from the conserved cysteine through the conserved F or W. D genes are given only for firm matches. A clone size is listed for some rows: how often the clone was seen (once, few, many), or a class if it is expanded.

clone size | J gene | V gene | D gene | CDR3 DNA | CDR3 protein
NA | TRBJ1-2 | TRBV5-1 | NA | TGCGCCAGCAGCTCGGGAGACAGTTTCTTGGCCTTC | CASSSGDSFLAF
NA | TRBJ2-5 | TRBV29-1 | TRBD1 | TGCAGCGTTGAGGGACAGGCGAGCGAGACCCAGTACTTC | CSVEGQASETQYF
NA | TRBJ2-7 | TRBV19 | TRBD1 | TGTGCCAGTAGCCTATCGACAGGGGGCTACGAGCAGTACTTC | CASSLSTGGYEQYF
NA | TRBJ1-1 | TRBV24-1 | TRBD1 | TGTGCCACCAAGGGACAGGGTATGAACACTGAAGCTTTCTTT | CATKGQGMNTEAFF
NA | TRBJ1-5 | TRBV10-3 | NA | TGTGCCATCAGTACAGTCACCGATCCCAATCAGCCCCAGCATTTT | CAISTVTDPNQPQHF
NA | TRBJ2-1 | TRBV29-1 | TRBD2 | TGCAGCGTTCGACCTAGCGGGGGGTGGGATGAGCAGTTCTTC | CSVRPSGGWDEQFF
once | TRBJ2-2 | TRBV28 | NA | TGTGCCAGCAGGGAGCAGGGTACCGGGGAGCTGTTTTTT | CASREQGTGELFF
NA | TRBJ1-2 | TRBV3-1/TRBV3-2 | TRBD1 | TGTGCCAGCAGCCGCACACCCGGGACAGTGAGTGGCTACACCTTC | CASSRTPGTVSGYTF
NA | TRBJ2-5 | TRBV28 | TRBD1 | TGTGCCAGCACCAAATCACCGGGACAGGGTATGGAGACCCAGTACTTC | CASTKSPGQGMETQYF
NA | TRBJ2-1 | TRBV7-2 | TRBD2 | TGTGCCAGCAGCCGCGCCGGGGGGTGGAATGAGCAGTTCTTC | CASSRAGGWNEQFF
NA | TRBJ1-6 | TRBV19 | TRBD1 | TGTGCCAGTAGTCCTCGGACAGGGGTGGATTCACCCCTCCACTTT | CASSPRTGVDSPLHF
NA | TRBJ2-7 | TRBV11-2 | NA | TGTGCCAGCAGCTTAGGAGGGCGGGACGAGCAGTACTTC | CASSLGGRDEQYF
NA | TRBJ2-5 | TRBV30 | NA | TGTGCCTGGAGTCGACTCAACCCCCAGGAGACCCAGTACTTC | CAWSRLNPQETQYF
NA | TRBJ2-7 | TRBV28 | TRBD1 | TGTGCCAGCAGGTCGACGGGACAGTCCTCCTACGAGCAGTACTTC | CASRSTGQSSYEQYF
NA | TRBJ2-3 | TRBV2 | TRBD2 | TGTGCCAGCAGGACTAGCGGGGCAGATACGCAGTATTTT | CASRTSGADTQYF
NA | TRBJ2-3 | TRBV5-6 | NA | TGTGCCAGCCTTAAATACACAGATACGCAGTATTTT | CASLKYTDTQYF
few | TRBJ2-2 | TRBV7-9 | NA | TGTGCCAGCAGCTTAGAATTCGCGAACACCGGGGAGCTGTTTTTT | CASSLEFANTGELFF
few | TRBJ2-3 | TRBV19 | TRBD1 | TGTGCCAGTAGCACCCTCGGACAGGGGGGGGATACGCAGTATTTT | CASSTLGQGGDTQYF
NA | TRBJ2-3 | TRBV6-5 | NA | TGTGCCTGTCACAGGGTCCCAGCCCAGACAGATACGCAGTATTTT | CACHRVPAQTDTQYF
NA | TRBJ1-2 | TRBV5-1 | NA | TGCGCCAGCAGCTTCACTCCCTCGGGATTTGAGTATGGCTACACCTTC | CASSFTPSGFEYGYTF
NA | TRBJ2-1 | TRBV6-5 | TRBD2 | TGTGCCAGCAGCGGACTAGCGGGTTACAATGAGCAGTTCTTC | CASSGLAGYNEQFF
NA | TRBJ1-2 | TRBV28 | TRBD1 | TGTGCCAGCAGTCCCCAGCCGGGACAGGGGAGCTATGGCTACACCTTC | CASSPQPGQGSYGYTF
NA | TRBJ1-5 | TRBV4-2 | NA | TGTGCCAGCAGCGAACAGGAGAATCAGCCCCAGCATTTT | CASSEQENQPQHF
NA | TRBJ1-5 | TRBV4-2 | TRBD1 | TGTGCCAGCAGCTGGACAGGGGGCAATCAGCCCCAGCATTTT | CASSWTGGNQPQHF
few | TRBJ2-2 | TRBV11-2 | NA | TGTGCCAGCAGCTATAGCACCGGGGAGCTGTTTTTT | CASSYSTGELFF
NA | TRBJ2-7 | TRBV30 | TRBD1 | TGTGCCTGGAGTCCAGGGGGCTCTATTTACGAGCAGTACTTC | CAWSPGGSIYEQYF
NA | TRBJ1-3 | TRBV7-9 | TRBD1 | TGTGCCAGCAGGGCCCAGACAGGGAGCTCTGGAAACACCATATATTTT | CASRAQTGSSGNTIYF
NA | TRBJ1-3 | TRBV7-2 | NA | TGTGCCAGCAGCTTAGGGCTGTACAGCTCTGGAAACACCATATATTTT | CASSLGLYSSGNTIYF
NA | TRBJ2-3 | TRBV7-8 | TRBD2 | TGTGCCAGCAGCTTTCCAGCGGGGGCCAGCACAGATACGCAGTATTTT | CASSFPAGASTDTQYF
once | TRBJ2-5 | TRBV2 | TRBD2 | TGTGCCAGCAGCGCGGAGGGAGCGGGGGAAGAGACCCAGTACTTC | CASSAEGAGEETQYF
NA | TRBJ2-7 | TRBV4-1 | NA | TGCGCCAGCAGCCAAGATCGGATGGCGGGGCACCTCACCTACGAGCAGTACTTC | CASSQDRMAGHLTYEQYF
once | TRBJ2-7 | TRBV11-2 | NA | TGTGCCAGCAGCTCCAACAGCTACGAGCAGTACTTC | CASSSNSYEQYF
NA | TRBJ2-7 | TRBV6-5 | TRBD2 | TGTGCCAGCAGAATACTAGCGGGGCCTGAATACGAGCAGTACTTC | CASRILAGPEYEQYF
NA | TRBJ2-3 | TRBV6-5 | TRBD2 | TGTGCCAGCAGTTACCCTCTAGCGGGGGGCGGTAATACGCAGTATTTT | CASSYPLAGGGNTQYF
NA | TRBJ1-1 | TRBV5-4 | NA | TGTGCCAGCAGCTTGACAACAGCTAACACTGAAGCTTTCTTT | CASSLTTANTEAFF
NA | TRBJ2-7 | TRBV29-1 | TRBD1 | TGCAGCGTTCCCGGGACAGGGTCCTACGAGCAGTACTTC | CSVPGTGSYEQYF
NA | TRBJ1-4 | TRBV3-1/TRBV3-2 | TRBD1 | TGTGCCAGCAGCCAAGGGACAGGAGGAAAACTGTTTTTT | CASSQGTGGKLFF
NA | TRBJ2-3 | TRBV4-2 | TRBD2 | TGTGCCAGCAGCCAGGGACTAGCGGCCACAGATACGCAGTATTTT | CASSQGLAATDTQYF
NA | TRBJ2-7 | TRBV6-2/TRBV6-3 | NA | TGTGCCAGCAGTTACCGCAGAAGCTACGAGCAGTACTTC | CASSYRRSYEQYF
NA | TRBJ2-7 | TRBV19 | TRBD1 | TGTGCCAGTAGGCTGAGGGGACAGGGTGGCGAGCAGTACTTC | CASRLRGQGGEQYF
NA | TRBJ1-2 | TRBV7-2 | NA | TGTGCCAGCAGCTTAGATGCGCCTACCTATGGCTACACCTTC | CASSLDAPTYGYTF
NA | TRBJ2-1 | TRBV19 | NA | TGTGCCAGTAGTATAAATCTAGGGGTGGGTGAGCAGTTCTTC | CASSINLGVGEQFF
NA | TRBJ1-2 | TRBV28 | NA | TGTGCCAGCAGTTGGAGGACTCATGGCTACACCTTC | CASSWRTHGYTF
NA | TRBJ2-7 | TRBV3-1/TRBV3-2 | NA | TGTGCCAGCAGCCAAGAAACAGAGCTCTCCTACGAGCAGTACTTC | CASSQETELSYEQYF
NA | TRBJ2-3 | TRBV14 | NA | TGTGCCAGCAGCCCAGAACGAAACAGTCCGGGGGATACGCAGTATTTT | CASSPERNSPGDTQYF
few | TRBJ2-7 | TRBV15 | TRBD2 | TGTGCCACCAGCAGGGGCAGCGGGGGGTCGGGTTACGAGCAGTACTTC | CATSRGSGGSGYEQYF
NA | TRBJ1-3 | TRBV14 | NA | TGTGCCAGCAGCCTATCGGGACTCTCCTACTCTGGAAACACCATATATTTT | CASSLSGLSYSGNTIYF
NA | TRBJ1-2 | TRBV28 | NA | TGTGCCAGCAGTTTATGGAGGGCCCCTAACTATGGCTACACCTTC | CASSLWRAPNYGYTF
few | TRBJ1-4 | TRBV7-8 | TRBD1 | TGTGCCAGCAGCTTAGACCAGGGACAGGGCAACGAAAAACTGTTTTTT | CASSLDQGQGNEKLFF
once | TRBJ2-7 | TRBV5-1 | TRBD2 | TGCGCCAGCAGCTTCCTAGCGGATATCTCCTACGAGCAGTACTTC | CASSFLADISYEQYF
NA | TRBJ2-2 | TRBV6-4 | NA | TGTGCCAGCAGCCCGTTCGAGTTTTCTGGGGAGCTGTTTTTT | CASSPFEFSGELFF
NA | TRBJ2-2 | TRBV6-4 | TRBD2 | TGTGCCAGCAGTGACCTAGCGGGGGGTAATACCGGGGAGCTGTTTTTT | CASSDLAGGNTGELFF
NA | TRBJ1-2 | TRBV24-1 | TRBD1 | TGTGCCACCCAGGGGGAACCTTATGGCTACACCTTC | CATQGEPYGYTF
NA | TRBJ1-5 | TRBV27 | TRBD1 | TGTGCCAGCAGTTTAGAAGCAGGGGGGCATCAGCCCCAGCATTTT | CASSLEAGGHQPQHF
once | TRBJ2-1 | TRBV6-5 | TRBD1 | TGTGCCAGCAGCCGGCATCAGACAGGGGCCAATGAGCAGTTCTTC | CASSRHQTGANEQFF
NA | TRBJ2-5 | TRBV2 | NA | TGTGCCAGCAGTGAACCGGGGGGCGACGAGACCCAGTACTTC | CASSEPGGDETQYF
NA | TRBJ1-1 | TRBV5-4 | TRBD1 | TGTGCCAGCAGCGTTGTGGGACAGAAGAAAACTGAAGCTTTCTTT | CASSVVGQKKTEAFF
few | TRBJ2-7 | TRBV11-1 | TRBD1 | TGTGCCAGCAGCCTAGACAGGGGGAGCTCCTACGAGCAGTACTTC | CASSLDRGSSYEQYF